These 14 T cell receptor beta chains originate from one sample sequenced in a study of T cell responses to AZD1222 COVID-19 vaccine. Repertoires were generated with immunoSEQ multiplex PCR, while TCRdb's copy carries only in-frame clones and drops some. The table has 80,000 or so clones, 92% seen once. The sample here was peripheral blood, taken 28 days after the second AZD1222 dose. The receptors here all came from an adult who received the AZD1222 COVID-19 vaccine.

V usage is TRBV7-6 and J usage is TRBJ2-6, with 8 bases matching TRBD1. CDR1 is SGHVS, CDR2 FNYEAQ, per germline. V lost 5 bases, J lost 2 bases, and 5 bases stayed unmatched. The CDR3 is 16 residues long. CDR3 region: CASSQAGGPGANVLTF. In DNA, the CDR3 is TGTGCCAGCAGCCAGGCAGGGGGCCCTGGGGCCAACGTCCTGACTTTC.

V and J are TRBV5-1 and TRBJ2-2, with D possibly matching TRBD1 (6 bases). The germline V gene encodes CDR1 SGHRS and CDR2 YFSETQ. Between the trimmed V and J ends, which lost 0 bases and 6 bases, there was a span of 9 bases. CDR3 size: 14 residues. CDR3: CASSLEQGAGELFF. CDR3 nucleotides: TGCGCCAGCAGCTTGGAACAGGGCGCCGGGGAGCTGTTTTTT.

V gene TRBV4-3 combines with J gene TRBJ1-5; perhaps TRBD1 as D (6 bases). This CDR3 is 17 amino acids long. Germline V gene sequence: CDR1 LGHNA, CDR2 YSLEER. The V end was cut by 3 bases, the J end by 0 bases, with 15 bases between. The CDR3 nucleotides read TGCGCCAGCAGCCAGGACAGACAGAGCAATAGCAATCAGCCCCAGCATTTT. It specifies CASSQDRQSNSNQPQHF.

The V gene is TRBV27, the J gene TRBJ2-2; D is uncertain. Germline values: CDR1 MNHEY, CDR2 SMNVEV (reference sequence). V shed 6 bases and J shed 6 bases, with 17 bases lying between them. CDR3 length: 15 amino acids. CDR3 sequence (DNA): TGTGCCAGCAGCCTATGGGCTGGGATCGCCGGGGAGCTGTTTTTT. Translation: CASSLWAGIAGELFF.

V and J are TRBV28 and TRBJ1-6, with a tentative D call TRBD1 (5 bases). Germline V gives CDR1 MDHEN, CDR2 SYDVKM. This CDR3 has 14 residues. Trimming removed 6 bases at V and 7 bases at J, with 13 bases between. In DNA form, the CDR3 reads TGTGCCAGCAGGAGTGTGGAGGGGAATTCACCCCTCCACTTT. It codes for CASRSVEGNSPLHF. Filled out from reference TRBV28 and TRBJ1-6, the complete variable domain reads DVKVTQSSRYLVKRTGEKVFLECVQDMDHENMFWYRQDPGLGLRLIYFSYDVKMKEKGDIPEGYSVSREKKERFSLILESASTNQTSMYLCASRSVEGNSPLHFGNGTRLTVT.

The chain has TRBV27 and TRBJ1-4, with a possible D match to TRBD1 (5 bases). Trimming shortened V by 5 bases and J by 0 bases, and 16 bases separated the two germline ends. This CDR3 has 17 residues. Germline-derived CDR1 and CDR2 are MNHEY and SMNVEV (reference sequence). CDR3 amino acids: CASSPLGQAATNEKLFF. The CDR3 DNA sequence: TGTGCCAGCAGTCCCCTGGGGCAGGCGGCAACTAATGAAAAACTGTTTTTT.

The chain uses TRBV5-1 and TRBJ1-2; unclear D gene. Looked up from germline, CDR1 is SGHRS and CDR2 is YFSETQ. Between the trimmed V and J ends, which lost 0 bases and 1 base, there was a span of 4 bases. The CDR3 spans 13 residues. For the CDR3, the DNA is TGCGCCAGCAGCTTGGCCAGTAACTATGGCTACACCTTC. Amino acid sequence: CASSLASNYGYTF.

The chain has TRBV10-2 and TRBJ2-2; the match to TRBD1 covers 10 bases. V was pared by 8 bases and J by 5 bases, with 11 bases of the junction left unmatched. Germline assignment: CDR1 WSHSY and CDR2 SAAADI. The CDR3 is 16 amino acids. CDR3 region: CASWGGGTGVTGELFF. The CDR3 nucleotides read TGCGCCAGCTGGGGGGGCGGGACAGGGGTTACCGGGGAGCTGTTTTTT.

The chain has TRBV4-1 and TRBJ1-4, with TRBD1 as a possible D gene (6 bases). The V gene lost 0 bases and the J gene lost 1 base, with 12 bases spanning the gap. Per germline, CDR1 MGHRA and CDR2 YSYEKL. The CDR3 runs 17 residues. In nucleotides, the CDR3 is TGCGCCAGCAGCCAAGAAAGAAGGGGGGTAACTAATGAAAAACTGTTTTTT. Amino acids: CASSQERRGVTNEKLFF.

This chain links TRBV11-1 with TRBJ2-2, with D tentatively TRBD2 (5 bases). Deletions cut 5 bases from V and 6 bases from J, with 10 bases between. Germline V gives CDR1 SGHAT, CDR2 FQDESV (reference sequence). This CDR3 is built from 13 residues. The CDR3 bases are TGTGCCAGCAGCCCCCTGAGGGCCGGGGAGCTGTTTTTT. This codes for CASSPLRAGELFF.

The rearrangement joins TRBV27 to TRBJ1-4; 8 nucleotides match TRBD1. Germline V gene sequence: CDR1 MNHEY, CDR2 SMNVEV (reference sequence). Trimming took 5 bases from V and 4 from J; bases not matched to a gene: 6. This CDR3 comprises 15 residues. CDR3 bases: TGTGCCAGCAGTCCCGGGACAGGCCTTAATGAAAAACTGTTTTTT. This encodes CASSPGTGLNEKLFF. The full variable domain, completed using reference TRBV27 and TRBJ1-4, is EAQVTQNPRYLITVTGKKLTVTCSQNMNHEYMSWYRQDPGLGLRQIYYSMNVEVTDKGDVPEGYKVSRKEKRNFPLILESPSPNQTSLYFCASSPGTGLNEKLFFGSGTQLSVL.

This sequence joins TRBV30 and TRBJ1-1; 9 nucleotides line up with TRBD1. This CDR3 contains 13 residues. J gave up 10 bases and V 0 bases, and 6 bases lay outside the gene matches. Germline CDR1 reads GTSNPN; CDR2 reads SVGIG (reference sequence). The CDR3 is CAWSVISGQGAFF. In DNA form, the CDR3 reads TGTGCCTGGAGTGTAATTTCGGGACAGGGAGCTTTCTTT. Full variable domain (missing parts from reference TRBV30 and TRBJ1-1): SQTIHQWPATLVQPVGSPLSLECTVEGTSNPNLYWYRQAAGRGLQLLFYSVGIGQISSEVPQNLSASRPQDRQFILSSKKLLLSDSGFYLCAWSVISGQGAFFGQGTRLTVV.

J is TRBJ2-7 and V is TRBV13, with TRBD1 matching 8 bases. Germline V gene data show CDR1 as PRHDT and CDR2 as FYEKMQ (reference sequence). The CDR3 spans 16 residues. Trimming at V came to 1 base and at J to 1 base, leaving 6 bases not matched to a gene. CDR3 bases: TGTGCCAGCAGCTTAGCGGGGAACAGGGGGTCCTACGAGCAGTACTTC. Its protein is CASSLAGNRGSYEQYF.

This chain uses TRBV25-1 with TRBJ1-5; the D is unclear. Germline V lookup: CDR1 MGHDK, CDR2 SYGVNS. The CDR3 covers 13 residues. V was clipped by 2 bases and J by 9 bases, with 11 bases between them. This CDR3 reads CASSEPEPGPQHF. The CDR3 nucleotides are TGTGCCAGCAGTGAACCGGAGCCGGGGCCCCAGCATTTT.